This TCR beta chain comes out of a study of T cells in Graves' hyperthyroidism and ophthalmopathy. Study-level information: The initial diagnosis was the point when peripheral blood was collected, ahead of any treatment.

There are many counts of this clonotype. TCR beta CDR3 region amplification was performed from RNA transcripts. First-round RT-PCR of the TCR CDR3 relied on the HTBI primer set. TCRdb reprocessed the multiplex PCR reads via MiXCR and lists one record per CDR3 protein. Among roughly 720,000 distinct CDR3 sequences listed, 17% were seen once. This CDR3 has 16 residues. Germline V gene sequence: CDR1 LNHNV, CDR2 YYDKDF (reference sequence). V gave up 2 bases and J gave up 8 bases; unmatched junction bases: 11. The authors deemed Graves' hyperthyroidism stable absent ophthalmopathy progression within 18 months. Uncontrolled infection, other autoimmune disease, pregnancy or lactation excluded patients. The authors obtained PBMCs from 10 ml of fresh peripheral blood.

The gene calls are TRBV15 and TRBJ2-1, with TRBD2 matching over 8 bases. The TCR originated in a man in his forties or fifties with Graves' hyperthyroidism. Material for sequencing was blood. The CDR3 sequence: CATSRTSERESDEQFF. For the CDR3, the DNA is TGTGCCACCAGCAGAACCTCTGAGCGGGAGAGCGATGAGCAGTTCTTC.